These 15 T cell receptor beta chains came from one sample sequenced in a study of T cell responses to AZD1222 COVID-19 vaccine. The assay was immunoSEQ multiplex PCR, and TCRdb's table has in-frame clones only and misses some. Here the sample spans 50,000 to 60,000 clones, 80% to 90% being singletons. This specimen was peripheral blood, taken on day 0 of AZD1222 vaccination. The receptors shown here come from an adult in good health.

Here the CDR3 reads CASSPGLAGAEAFF. As DNA, the CDR3 is TGTGCCAGCTCACCCGGGCTTGCCGGCGCTGAAGCTTTCTTT. The chain carries TRBV18 and TRBJ1-1, with D unresolved. V was pared by 3 bases and J by 6 bases, with 14 bases between. Germline CDR1 KGHSH, CDR2 LQKENI. This CDR3 has 14 residues. Variable domain in full (rest from reference TRBV18 and TRBJ1-1): NAGVMQNPRHLVRRRGQEARLRCSPMKGHSHVYWYRQLPEEGLKFMVYLQKENIIDESGMPKERFSAEFPKEGPSILRIQQVVRGDSAAYFCASSPGLAGAEAFFGQGTRLTVV.

This clone is a singleton in its sample. The rearrangement uses TRBV4-2 and TRBJ2-1; D possibly corresponds to TRBD1 (6 bases). Germline CDR1 reads LGHNA; CDR2 reads YNFKEQ. V lost 4 bases and J 0 bases, leaving 13 bases between the germline ends. The CDR3 totals 16 residues. The CDR3 coding sequence is TGTGCCAGCAGCCCTACAGGGTCCAGCTCCTACAATGAGCAGTTCTTC. Amino acids: CASSPTGSSSYNEQFF.

The chain joins TRBV7-9 to TRBJ1-1; D gene uncertain. The CDR3 length is 12 residues. CDR1 is SEHNR and CDR2 is FQNEAQ in the germline V gene (reference sequence). V shed 5 bases and J shed 6 bases, with 10 bases lying between them. The chain's CDR3 is CASSLSQAEAFF. The CDR3 coding sequence is TGTGCCAGCAGCCTCTCCCAGGCTGAAGCTTTCTTT.

V is TRBV27 and J is TRBJ1-4; TRBD1 is a possible D gene (5 bases). Germline V gene sequence: CDR1 MNHEY, CDR2 SMNVEV (reference sequence). Trimming pared 5 bases from V and 10 bases from J, leaving 17 bases between. This CDR3 spans 14 amino acids. The DNA of the CDR3 is TGTGCCAGCAGTGACCATCAGGGAGATGGAAAACTGTTTTTT. This sequence encodes CASSDHQGDGKLFF.

The chain is built from TRBV19 and TRBJ2-3; possibly TRBD2 for D (6 bases). The CDR3 sequence is 18 residues long. Per the germline V gene, CDR1 is LNHDA and CDR2 is SQIVND (reference sequence). Trimming removed 0 bases from V and 1 base from J, with 17 bases in between. In nucleotides, the CDR3 is TGTGCCAGTAGTATAGATGCGGGACGGGATACTCGCACAGATACGCAGTATTTT. Protein sequence: CASSIDAGRDTRTDTQYF. The whole variable domain, filled in from reference TRBV19 and TRBJ2-3, reads DGGITQSPKYLFRKEGQNVTLSCEQNLNHDAMYWYRQDPGQGLRLIYYSQIVNDFQKGDIAEGYSVSREKKESFPLTVTSAQKNPTAFYLCASSIDAGRDTRTDTQYFGPGTRLTVL.

The V gene is TRBV30, the J gene TRBJ2-3; D might be TRBD1 (6 bases). The CDR3 consists of 15 residues. CDR1 and CDR2 (germline): GTSNPN, SVGIG (reference sequence). V was shortened by 1 base and J by 2 bases, with 13 bases between the two germline ends. This CDR3 reads CAWSEGTLTTDTQYF. Written as DNA, the CDR3 is TGTGCCTGGAGTGAGGGGACACTCACCACAGATACGCAGTATTTT. The full variable domain, its missing parts supplied by reference TRBV30 and TRBJ2-3, is SQTIHQWPATLVQPVGSPLSLECTVEGTSNPNLYWYRQAAGRGLQLLFYSVGIGQISSEVPQNLSASRPQDRQFILSSKKLLLSDSGFYLCAWSEGTLTTDTQYFGPGTRLTVL.

This chain uses TRBV3-1 (or the pseudogene TRBV3-2) with TRBJ2-7; TRBD2 agrees at 13 bases. Germline loops: CDR1 LGHDT, CDR2 YNNKEL (reference sequence). J gave up 7 bases and V 4 bases, and 4 bases lay outside the gene matches. This CDR3 is built from 14 residues. DNA of the CDR3: TGTGCCAGCAGCCCTCAACTAGCGGGAGGGGAGCAGTACTTC. This sequence encodes CASSPQLAGGEQYF.

This clone appeared a single time. This chain joins TRBV5-1 and TRBJ2-3, with a tentative D call TRBD1 (6 bases). The CDR3 sequence is 14 residues long. CDR1 is SGHRS, CDR2 YFSETQ, per germline. The V and J ends lost 0 bases and 5 bases respectively, with 10 bases between them. CDR3 nucleotides: TGCGCCAGCAGCTTGGGGGACAATGTAGATACGCAGTATTTT. Its translation is CASSLGDNVDTQYF.

The V gene is TRBV5-1, the J gene TRBJ2-6; D not certain. Germline V gene lookup returns CDR1 SGHRS and CDR2 YFSETQ. The V gene lost 3 bases and the J gene lost 1 base, with 11 bases spanning the gap. The CDR3 has 16 amino acids. For the CDR3, the DNA is TGCGCCAGCAGCTCCGGACGAATATCTGGGGCCAACGTCCTGACTTTC. Translating gives CASSSGRISGANVLTF.

The CDR3 reads CASSVDQNTEAFF. The CDR3, as DNA: TGTGCCAGCAGCGTAGACCAGAACACTGAAGCTTTCTTT. The chain employs TRBV9 and TRBJ1-1; D gene ambiguous. Trimming cost V 0 bases and J 1 base, with 4 bases left between them. The germline gives CDR1 SGDLS, CDR2 YYNGEE. The CDR3 loop spans 13 amino acids.

The V call is TRBV9, the J call TRBJ2-1; D is perhaps TRBD1 or TRBD2 (7 bases each). V dropped 2 bases and J dropped 8 bases, with 23 bases sitting between them. Germline CDR1 SGDLS, CDR2 YYNGEE. The CDR3 has 17 residues. The CDR3 loop is CASSVLGGGDDTDEQFF. In DNA form, the CDR3 reads TGTGCCAGCAGCGTCCTGGGAGGGGGCGATGACACGGATGAGCAGTTCTTC. Drawing the rest from reference TRBV9 and TRBJ2-1, the complete variable domain is DSGVTQTPKHLITATGQRVTLRCSPRSGDLSVYWYQQSLDQGLQFLIQYYNGEERAKGNILERFSAQQFPDLHSELNLSSLELGDSALYFCASSVLGGGDDTDEQFFGPGTRLTVL.

This clone came up a few times. The rearrangement joins TRBV2 to TRBJ1-3; possibly TRBD1 for D (5 bases). V was pared by 2 bases and J by 2 bases, with 7 bases between. CDR1 is SNHLY and CDR2 is FYNNEI in the germline V gene. There are 14 residues in the CDR3. CDR3 bases: TGTGCCAGCAGTGAACGGGGGACTGGAAACACCATATATTTT. Translation gives CASSERGTGNTIYF.

J is TRBJ1-1 and V is TRBV11-1, with D uncertain. Per germline, CDR1 SGHAT and CDR2 FQDESV (reference sequence). This CDR3 has 13 amino acids. The V gene lost 5 bases and the J gene lost 0 bases, with 7 bases spanning the gap. The DNA for the CDR3 is TGTGCCAGCAGCCTAAGATTGAACACTGAAGCTTTCTTT. Translating gives CASSLRLNTEAFF.

J is TRBJ2-5 and V is TRBV21-1; the D call in the table, TRBD1, was not verified against the DNA. TRBV21-1 is classified as a pseudogene. This CDR3 comprises 16 residues. The CDR3 region is CASSSRTRDSRETQYF. The CDR3 DNA sequence: TGTGCCAGCAGCTCGAGGACTCGGGACAGTCGAGAGACCCAGTACTTC.

V and J are TRBV30 and TRBJ2-2; perhaps TRBD1 as D (5 bases). Trimming took 4 bases from V and 1 from J, leaving 10 bases between them. Germline CDR1 reads GTSNPN; CDR2 reads SVGIG (reference sequence). The CDR3 runs to 14 residues. CDR3 protein: CAWIRQGNTGELFF. The DNA of the CDR3 is TGTGCCTGGATTAGGCAGGGGAACACCGGGGAGCTGTTTTTT.